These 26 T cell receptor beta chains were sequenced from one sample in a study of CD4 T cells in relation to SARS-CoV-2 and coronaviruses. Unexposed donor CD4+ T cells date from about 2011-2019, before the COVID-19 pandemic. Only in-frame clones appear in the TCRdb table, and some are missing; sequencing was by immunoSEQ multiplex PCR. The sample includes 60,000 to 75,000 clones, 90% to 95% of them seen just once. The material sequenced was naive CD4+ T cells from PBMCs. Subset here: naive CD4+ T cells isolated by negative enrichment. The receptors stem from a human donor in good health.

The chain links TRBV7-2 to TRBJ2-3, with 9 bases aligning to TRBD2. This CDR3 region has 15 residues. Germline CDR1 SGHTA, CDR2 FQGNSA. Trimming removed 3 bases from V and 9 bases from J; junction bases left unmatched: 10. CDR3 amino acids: CASSFTGLARSTQYF. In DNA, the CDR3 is TGTGCCAGCAGCTTCACCGGACTAGCGCGTTCCACGCAGTATTTT.

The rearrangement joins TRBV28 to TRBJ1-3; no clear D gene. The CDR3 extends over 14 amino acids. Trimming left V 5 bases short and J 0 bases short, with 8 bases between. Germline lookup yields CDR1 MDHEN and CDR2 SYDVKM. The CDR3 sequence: CASSASGSGNTIYF. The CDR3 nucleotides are TGTGCCAGCAGTGCCTCGGGCTCTGGAAACACCATATATTTT.

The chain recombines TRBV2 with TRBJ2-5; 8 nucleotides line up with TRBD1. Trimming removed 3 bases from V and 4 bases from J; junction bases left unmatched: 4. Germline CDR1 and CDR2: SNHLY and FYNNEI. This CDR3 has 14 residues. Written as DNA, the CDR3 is TGTGCCAGCAGTGAGGACAGGGCCCGAGAGACCCAGTACTTC. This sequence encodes CASSEDRARETQYF. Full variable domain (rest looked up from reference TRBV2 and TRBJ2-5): EPEVTQTPSHQVTQMGQEVILRCVPISNHLYFYWYRQILGQKVEFLVSFYNNEISEKSEIFDDQFSVERPDGSNFTLKIRSTKLEDSAMYFCASSEDRARETQYFGPGTRLLVL.

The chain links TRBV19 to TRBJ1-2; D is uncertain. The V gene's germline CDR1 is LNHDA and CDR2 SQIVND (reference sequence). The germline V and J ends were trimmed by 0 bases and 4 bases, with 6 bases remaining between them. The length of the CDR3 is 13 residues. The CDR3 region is CASSIEPAYGYTF. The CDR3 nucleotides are TGTGCCAGTAGTATAGAACCAGCCTATGGCTACACCTTC.

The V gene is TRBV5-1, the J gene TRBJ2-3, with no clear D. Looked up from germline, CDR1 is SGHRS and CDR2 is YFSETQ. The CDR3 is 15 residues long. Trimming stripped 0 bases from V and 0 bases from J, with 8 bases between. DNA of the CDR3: TGCGCCAGCAGCTTGGGGGGTTATAGCACAGATACGCAGTATTTT. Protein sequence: CASSLGGYSTDTQYF.

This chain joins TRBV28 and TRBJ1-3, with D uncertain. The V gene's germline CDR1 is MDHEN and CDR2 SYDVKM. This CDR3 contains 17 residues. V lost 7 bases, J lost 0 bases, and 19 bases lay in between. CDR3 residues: CASIPPLGHFSGNTIYF. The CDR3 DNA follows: TGTGCCAGCATACCCCCCCTAGGCCATTTCTCTGGAAACACCATATATTTT. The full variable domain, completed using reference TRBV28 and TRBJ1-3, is DVKVTQSSRYLVKRTGEKVFLECVQDMDHENMFWYRQDPGLGLRLIYFSYDVKMKEKGDIPEGYSVSREKKERFSLILESASTNQTSMYLCASIPPLGHFSGNTIYFGEGSWLTVV.

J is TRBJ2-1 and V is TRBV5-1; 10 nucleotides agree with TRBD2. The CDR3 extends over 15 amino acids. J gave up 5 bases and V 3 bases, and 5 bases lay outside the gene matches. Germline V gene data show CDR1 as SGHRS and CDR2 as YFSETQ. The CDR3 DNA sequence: TGCGCCAGCAGCTCCCAAAGCGGGAGGGACAATGAGCAGTTCTTC. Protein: CASSSQSGRDNEQFF.

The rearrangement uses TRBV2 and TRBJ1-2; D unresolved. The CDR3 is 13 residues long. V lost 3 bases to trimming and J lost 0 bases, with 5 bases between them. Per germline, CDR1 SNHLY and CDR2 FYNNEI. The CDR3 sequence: CASSDGPNYGYTF. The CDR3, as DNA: TGTGCCAGCAGTGACGGACCTAACTATGGCTACACCTTC.

DNA for the CDR3: TGTGCCAGCAGGCGGGACAGGGGTAGCTACGAGCAGTACTTC. Translating it yields CASRRDRGSYEQYF. This chain links TRBV6-5 with TRBJ2-7; 10 bases fit TRBD1. Germline CDR1 MNHEY, CDR2 SVGAGI. Trimming at V came to 6 bases and at J to 3 bases, leaving 5 bases not matched to a gene. The CDR3 has 14 residues.

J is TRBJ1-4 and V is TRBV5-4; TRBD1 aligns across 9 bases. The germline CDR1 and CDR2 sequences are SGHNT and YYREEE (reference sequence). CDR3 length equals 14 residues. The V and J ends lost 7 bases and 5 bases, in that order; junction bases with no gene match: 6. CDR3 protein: CASGEDRGNEKLFF. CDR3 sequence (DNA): TGTGCCAGCGGAGAAGACAGGGGGAATGAAAAACTGTTTTTT.

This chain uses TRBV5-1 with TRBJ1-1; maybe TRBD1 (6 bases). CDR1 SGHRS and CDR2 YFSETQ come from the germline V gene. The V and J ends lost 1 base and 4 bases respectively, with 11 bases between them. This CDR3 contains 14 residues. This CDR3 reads CASSLIQGPTEAFF. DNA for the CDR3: TGCGCCAGCAGCTTGATACAGGGTCCCACTGAAGCTTTCTTT.

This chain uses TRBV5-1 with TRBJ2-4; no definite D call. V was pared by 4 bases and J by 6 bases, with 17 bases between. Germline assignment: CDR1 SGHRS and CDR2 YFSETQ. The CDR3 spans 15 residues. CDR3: CASSLTGPSGNIQYF. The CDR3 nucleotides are TGCGCCAGCAGCCTAACCGGGCCGTCGGGAAACATTCAGTACTTC.

The CDR3 sequence: CATSAAGGYRSNTDTQYF. As DNA, the CDR3 is TGTGCCACCAGTGCGGCAGGGGGCTACCGAAGCAACACAGATACGCAGTATTTT. The chain combines TRBV24-1 with TRBJ2-3; 8 nucleotides match TRBD1. This CDR3 comprises 18 residues. Germline V gene sequence: CDR1 KGHDR, CDR2 SFDVKD. V was clipped by 5 bases and J by 2 bases; unmatched bases: 14.

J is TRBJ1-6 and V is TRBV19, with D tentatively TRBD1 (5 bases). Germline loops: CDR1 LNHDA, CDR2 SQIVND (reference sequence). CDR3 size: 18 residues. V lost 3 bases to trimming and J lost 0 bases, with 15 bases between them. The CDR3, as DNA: TGTGCCAGTAGTATCCGCTCCGACAGAAGCTCCTATAATTCACCCCTCCACTTT. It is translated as CASSIRSDRSSYNSPLHF. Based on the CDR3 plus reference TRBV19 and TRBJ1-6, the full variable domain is DGGITQSPKYLFRKEGQNVTLSCEQNLNHDAMYWYRQDPGQGLRLIYYSQIVNDFQKGDIAEGYSVSREKKESFPLTVTSAQKNPTAFYLCASSIRSDRSSYNSPLHFGNGTRLTVT.

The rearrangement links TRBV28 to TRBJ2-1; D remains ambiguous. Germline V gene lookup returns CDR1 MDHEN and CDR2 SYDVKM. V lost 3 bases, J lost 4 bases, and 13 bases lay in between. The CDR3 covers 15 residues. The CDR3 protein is CASSFRDLSYNEQFF. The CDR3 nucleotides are TGTGCCAGCAGTTTCCGAGACCTGAGTTACAATGAGCAGTTCTTC.

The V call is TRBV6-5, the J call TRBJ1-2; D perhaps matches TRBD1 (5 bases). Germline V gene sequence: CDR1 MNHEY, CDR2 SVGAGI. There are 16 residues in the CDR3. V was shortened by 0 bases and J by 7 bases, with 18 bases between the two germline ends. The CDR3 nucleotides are TGTGCCAGCAGTTACTCCAAGGGACCGCGATTAGCTGGCTACACCTTC. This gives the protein CASSYSKGPRLAGYTF.

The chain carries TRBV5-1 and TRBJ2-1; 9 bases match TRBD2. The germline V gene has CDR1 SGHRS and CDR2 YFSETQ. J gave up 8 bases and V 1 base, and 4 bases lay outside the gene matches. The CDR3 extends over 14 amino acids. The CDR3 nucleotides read TGCGCCAGCAGCTTGCCTAGCGGGACAGATGAGCAGTTCTTC. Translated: CASSLPSGTDEQFF.

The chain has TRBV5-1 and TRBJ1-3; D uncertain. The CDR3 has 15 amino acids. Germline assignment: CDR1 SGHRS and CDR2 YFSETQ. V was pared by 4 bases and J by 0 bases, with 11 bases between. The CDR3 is CASSLQTASGNTIYF. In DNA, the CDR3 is TGCGCCAGCAGCCTTCAAACAGCCTCTGGAAACACCATATATTTT.

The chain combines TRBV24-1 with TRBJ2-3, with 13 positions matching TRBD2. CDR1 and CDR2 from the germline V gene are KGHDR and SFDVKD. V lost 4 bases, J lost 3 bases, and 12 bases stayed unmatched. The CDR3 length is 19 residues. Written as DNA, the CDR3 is TGTGCCACCAGTGAGTCTTTCGGGACTAGCGGGATTGGAACAGATACGCAGTATTTT. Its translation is CATSESFGTSGIGTDTQYF.

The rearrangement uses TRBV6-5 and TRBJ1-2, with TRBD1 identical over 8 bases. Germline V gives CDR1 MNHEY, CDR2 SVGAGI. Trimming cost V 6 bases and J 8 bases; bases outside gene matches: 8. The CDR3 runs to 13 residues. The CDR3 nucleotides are TGTGCCAGCAGGGACAGGGCGGGGGTAGGCTACACCTTC. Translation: CASRDRAGVGYTF.

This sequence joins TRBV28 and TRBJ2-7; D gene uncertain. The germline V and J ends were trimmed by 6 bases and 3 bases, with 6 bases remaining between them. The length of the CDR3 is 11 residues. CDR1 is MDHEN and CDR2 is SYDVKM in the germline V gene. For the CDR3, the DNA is TGTGCCAGCAGCCAATACTACGAGCAGTACTTC. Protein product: CASSQYYEQYF.

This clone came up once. For the CDR3, the DNA is TGTGCCAGTAGTATAGATCCGGGGCGCACTGAAGCTTTCTTT. It encodes CASSIDPGRTEAFF. The gene calls are TRBV19 and TRBJ1-1; possible D gene TRBD1, 5 bases. Trimming shortened V by 0 bases and J by 4 bases, and 9 bases separated the two germline ends. The CDR3 is made up of 14 amino acids. Germline V gives CDR1 LNHDA, CDR2 SQIVND (reference sequence).

Here the CDR3 DNA reads TGTGCCAGCAGCTCCCAAGGAGGTATGAACACTGAAGCTTTCTTT. It yields the protein CASSSQGGMNTEAFF. The gene calls are TRBV7-3 and TRBJ1-1, with no clear D. This CDR3 region has 15 residues. Germline CDR1 SGHTA, CDR2 FQGTGA. V was pared by 4 bases and J by 0 bases, with 12 bases between. The full variable domain, rest sourced from reference TRBV7-3 and TRBJ1-1, is GAGVSQTPSNKVTEKGKYVELRCDPISGHTALYWYRQSLGQGPEFLIYFQGTGAADDSGLPNDRFFAVRPEGSVSTLKIQRTERGDSAVYLCASSSQGGMNTEAFFGQGTRLTVV.

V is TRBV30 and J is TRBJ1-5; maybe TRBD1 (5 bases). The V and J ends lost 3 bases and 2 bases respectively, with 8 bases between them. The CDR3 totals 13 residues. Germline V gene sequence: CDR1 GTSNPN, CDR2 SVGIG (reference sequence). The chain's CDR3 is CAWSGDGNQPQHF. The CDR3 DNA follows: TGTGCCTGGAGCGGGGACGGCAATCAGCCCCAGCATTTT.

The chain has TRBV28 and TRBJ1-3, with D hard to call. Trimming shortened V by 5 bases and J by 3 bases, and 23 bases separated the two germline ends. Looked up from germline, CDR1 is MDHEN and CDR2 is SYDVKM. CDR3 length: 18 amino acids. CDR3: CASSGLSLRGRVGNTIYF. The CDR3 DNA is TGTGCCAGCAGTGGCCTAAGTCTTCGGGGTCGGGTTGGAAACACCATATATTTT.

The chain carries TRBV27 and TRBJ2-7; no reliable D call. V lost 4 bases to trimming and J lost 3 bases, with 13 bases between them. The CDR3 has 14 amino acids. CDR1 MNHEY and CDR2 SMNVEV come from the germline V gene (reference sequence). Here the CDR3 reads CASSSPGRSYEQYF. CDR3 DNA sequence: TGTGCCAGCAGTTCTCCTGGGCGTAGCTACGAGCAGTACTTC.